This is a list of T cell receptor beta chains from one sample in a study. Via MiXCR, TCRdb re-called the 5' RACE reads, giving one row per CDR3 protein. Of tens of thousands of distinct CDR3 sequences listed, under 25% are singletons. Material: memory CD4+ T cells sorted from a lymph node. Receptors originate from a female donor with breast cancer. Both conserved end residues are part of each CDR3. The D gene is left open where the match is weak. The size field is filled for only some rows; it gives once, few, many or a size class.

clone_size: many
j_call: TRBJ1-1
v_call: TRBV3-1
d_call: .
cdr3_nt: TGTGCCAGCAGCCAAGAGGAGAACACTGAAGCTTTCTTT
cdr3_aa: CASSQEENTEAFF

clone_size: few
j_call: TRBJ2-2
v_call: TRBV7-2
d_call: .
cdr3_nt: TGTGCCAGCAGCTTCTATTTCGGGGAGCTGTTTTTT
cdr3_aa: CASSFYFGELFF

clone_size: few
j_call: TRBJ1-2
v_call: TRBV5-5
d_call: TRBD1
cdr3_nt: TGTGCCAGCAGACCCACTATCGGACAGGACGGGGGCTACACCTTC
cdr3_aa: CASRPTIGQDGGYTF

clone_size: many
j_call: TRBJ2-6
v_call: TRBV11-2
d_call: TRBD1
cdr3_nt: TGTGCCAGCACCAGACCCCGGGACAGACTTCCTGGGGCCAACGTCCTGACTTTC
cdr3_aa: CASTRPRDRLPGANVLTF

clone_size: once
j_call: TRBJ2-7
v_call: TRBV10-3
d_call: .
cdr3_nt: TGTGCCATCAGTGAGTCGGGGACTGGGAGCTCCTACGAGCAGTACTTC
cdr3_aa: CAISESGTGSSYEQYF

clone_size: .
j_call: TRBJ2-3
v_call: TRBV5-4
d_call: TRBD2
cdr3_nt: TGTGCCAGCAGCTTGGAGCTAGCGGGAGCTCTGGCCACAGATACGCAGTATTTT
cdr3_aa: CASSLELAGALATDTQYF

clone_size: .
j_call: TRBJ2-1
v_call: TRBV5-1
d_call: .
cdr3_nt: TGCGCCAGCAGCGATAAACTCGGGGGGACAATTCCTCGGCAGTTCTTC
cdr3_aa: CASSDKLGGTIPRQFF

clone_size: once
j_call: TRBJ2-7
v_call: TRBV18
d_call: .
cdr3_nt: TGTGCCTCCCGGGAATCCCCAACTAGCTCCTACGAGCAGTACTTC
cdr3_aa: CASRESPTSSYEQYF

clone_size: .
j_call: TRBJ2-5
v_call: TRBV12-3/TRBV12-4
d_call: TRBD2
cdr3_nt: TGTGCCAGCAGCCTCCGAGCGGGAGGGCCTGGGGAGACCCAGTACTTC
cdr3_aa: CASSLRAGGPGETQYF

clone_size: many
j_call: TRBJ2-1
v_call: TRBV20-1
d_call: .
cdr3_nt: TGCAGTGCTAGAGGTAGACAGGCGAACAATGAGCAGTTCTTC
cdr3_aa: CSARGRQANNEQFF

clone_size: many
j_call: TRBJ2-5
v_call: TRBV24-1
d_call: .
cdr3_nt: TGTGCCACCAGTGATTTCGAGACCCAGTACTTC
cdr3_aa: CATSDFETQYF

clone_size: few
j_call: TRBJ2-1
v_call: TRBV4-3
d_call: TRBD2
cdr3_nt: TGCGCCAGCAGCCAAGTGGGACGCGCCCCTAGCGGCTACAATGAGCAGTTCTTC
cdr3_aa: CASSQVGRAPSGYNEQFF

clone_size: .
j_call: TRBJ2-6
v_call: TRBV7-3
d_call: .
cdr3_nt: TGTGCCAGCAGCTTCTCCAGCGCGGGTTCTGGGGCCAACGTCCTGACTTTC
cdr3_aa: CASSFSSAGSGANVLTF

clone_size: .
j_call: TRBJ2-1
v_call: TRBV2
d_call: TRBD2
cdr3_nt: TGTGCCAGCAGTGACGGACTAGCCTACAATGAGCAGTTCTTC
cdr3_aa: CASSDGLAYNEQFF

clone_size: few
j_call: TRBJ1-5
v_call: TRBV6-2/TRBV6-3
d_call: .
cdr3_nt: TGTGCCAGCAGTTCCTACAGGGATAGCAATCAGCCCCAGCATTTT
cdr3_aa: CASSSYRDSNQPQHF

clone_size: .
j_call: TRBJ2-5
v_call: TRBV5-1
d_call: TRBD1
cdr3_nt: TGCGCCAGCAGCTCGACAGGGTGGAGGCAAGAGACCCAGTACTTC
cdr3_aa: CASSSTGWRQETQYF

clone_size: few
j_call: TRBJ1-6
v_call: TRBV29-1
d_call: .
cdr3_nt: TGCAGCGCTGAAACAGGGCCGGGTTCACCCCTCCACTTT
cdr3_aa: CSAETGPGSPLHF

clone_size: few
j_call: TRBJ1-1
v_call: TRBV7-9
d_call: .
cdr3_nt: TGTGCCGGCAGCCCCCGGGCAGGGGAGAACACTGAAGCTTTCTTT
cdr3_aa: CAGSPRAGENTEAFF

clone_size: once
j_call: TRBJ2-2
v_call: TRBV5-6
d_call: .
cdr3_nt: TGTGCCTGCAGCTATCGGCTGGTGCTAGGGGAGCTGTTTTTT
cdr3_aa: CACSYRLVLGELFF

clone_size: .
j_call: TRBJ2-5
v_call: TRBV11-3
d_call: .
cdr3_nt: TGTGCCAGCAGCTTACTAGAGACCCAGTACTTC
cdr3_aa: CASSLLETQYF

clone_size: .
j_call: TRBJ2-7
v_call: TRBV5-5
d_call: TRBD2
cdr3_nt: TGTGCCAGCAGCTTGAGGCGGGAGGACTACGAGCAGGACTTC
cdr3_aa: CASSLRREDYEQDF

clone_size: few
j_call: TRBJ2-1
v_call: TRBV6-1
d_call: .
cdr3_nt: TGTGCCAGCAGACGGCCCCCCTACAATGAGCAGTTCTTC
cdr3_aa: CASRRPPYNEQFF

clone_size: few
j_call: TRBJ2-3
v_call: TRBV7-2
d_call: TRBD2
cdr3_nt: TGTGCCAGCAGCTTCCGACTAGCGGGAGTCGGGATGCACACAGATACGCAGTATTTT
cdr3_aa: CASSFRLAGVGMHTDTQYF

clone_size: many
j_call: TRBJ1-1
v_call: TRBV2
d_call: .
cdr3_nt: TGTGCCACAATGGGGCAGCTATACACTGAAGCTTTCTTT
cdr3_aa: CATMGQLYTEAFF

clone_size: few
j_call: TRBJ1-2
v_call: TRBV4-1
d_call: .
cdr3_nt: TGCGCCAGCAGCCAACCCTCGGCTCTGGGTGGCTACACCTTC
cdr3_aa: CASSQPSALGGYTF

clone_size: .
j_call: TRBJ2-6
v_call: TRBV6-1
d_call: .
cdr3_nt: TGTGCCAGCAGTTATGACACCTCTGGGGCCAACGTCCTGACTTTC
cdr3_aa: CASSYDTSGANVLTF

clone_size: .
j_call: TRBJ1-2
v_call: TRBV25-1
d_call: .
cdr3_nt: TGTGCCAGCAGTGAATGGGTTTCTGGCTACACCTTC
cdr3_aa: CASSEWVSGYTF

clone_size: few
j_call: TRBJ2-7
v_call: TRBV5-1
d_call: TRBD2
cdr3_nt: TGCGCCAGCAGCTTGATGGCCAGGACTAGCGGGAGCTCCTACGAGCAGTACTTC
cdr3_aa: CASSLMARTSGSSYEQYF

clone_size: few
j_call: TRBJ2-1
v_call: TRBV5-1
d_call: TRBD1
cdr3_nt: TGCGCCAGCAGCCTGGGACAGGGTGTTAATGAGCAGTTCTTC
cdr3_aa: CASSLGQGVNEQFF

clone_size: many
j_call: TRBJ2-1
v_call: TRBV5-6
d_call: TRBD2
cdr3_nt: TGTGCCAGCAGCGGATTGGGCGGGAGCTACAATGAGCAGTTCTTC
cdr3_aa: CASSGLGGSYNEQFF

clone_size: few
j_call: TRBJ2-7
v_call: TRBV6-5
d_call: TRBD2
cdr3_nt: TGTGCCAGCAGGCAAGCGGGGGGAGATGGAGAGCAGTACTTC
cdr3_aa: CASRQAGGDGEQYF

clone_size: .
j_call: TRBJ2-5
v_call: TRBV7-2
d_call: .
cdr3_nt: TGTGCCAGCAGCTCCAGGACTCAAGAGACCCAGTACTTC
cdr3_aa: CASSSRTQETQYF

clone_size: .
j_call: TRBJ1-6
v_call: TRBV18
d_call: .
cdr3_nt: TGTGCCAGCTCGGACAGCCGGAATTCACCCCTCCACTTT
cdr3_aa: CASSDSRNSPLHF

clone_size: many
j_call: TRBJ1-2
v_call: TRBV28
d_call: .
cdr3_nt: TGTGCCAGCAGTTTGCGGAGGGGAGGCTCCAGGGGCTACACCTTC
cdr3_aa: CASSLRRGGSRGYTF

clone_size: few
j_call: TRBJ1-1
v_call: TRBV7-9
d_call: .
cdr3_nt: TGTGCCAGCAGCTTACCGGGCACTGAAGCTTTCTTT
cdr3_aa: CASSLPGTEAFF

clone_size: many
j_call: TRBJ2-2
v_call: TRBV9
d_call: .
cdr3_nt: TGTGCCAGCAGGGACAGCTCCGGGGAGCTGTTTTTT
cdr3_aa: CASRDSSGELFF

clone_size: few
j_call: TRBJ2-7
v_call: TRBV5-1
d_call: TRBD2
cdr3_nt: TGCGCCAGCAGGGTGGGTAGCGGGATTTACGAGCAGTACTTC
cdr3_aa: CASRVGSGIYEQYF